Listed below are T cell receptor beta chains from one sample, sequenced in a study of T cell clones after liver transplantation. The assay was immunoSEQ multiplex PCR, and TCRdb's table has in-frame clones only and misses some. The data hold 24,000 or so clones, with approximately 71% observed a single time. The sample was CD4+ T cells from blood, taken before liver transplant. These receptors all stem from a human donor who received a liver transplant. Both conserved end residues are part of each CDR3. D genes are given only for firm matches. The size of a clone is reported for some rows only, either as once, few or many, or as a class for expanded clones.

DNA | CDR3 | D | size | J | V | length
TGCGCCAGCAGCTTCCTGGGTAGCGGGGGGGCCCGGGAGACCCAGTACTTC | CASSFLGSGGARETQYF | TRBD2 | - | TRBJ2-5 | TRBV5-1 | 17
TGTGCCAGCAGCTTGTTTGGGCTAGCGGGAGCATCCCGACTTTACAATGAGCAGTTCTTC | CASSLFGLAGASRLYNEQFF | TRBD2 | - | TRBJ2-1 | TRBV5-8 | 20
TGTGCCAGCAGTTTAAGAGCAGGGGATGAGCAGTTCTTC | CASSLRAGDEQFF | - | - | TRBJ2-1 | TRBV27 | 13
TGTGCCAGCAGTTTTAGGGGGGCCGGGGAGCTGTTTTTT | CASSFRGAGELFF | - | - | TRBJ2-2 | TRBV28 | 13
TGTGCCAGCAGCTTCCTAGCGGGGGGGTACGAGCAGTACTTC | CASSFLAGGYEQYF | TRBD2 | - | TRBJ2-7 | TRBV7-2 | 14
TGTGCCAGCAGCCAAGAGGTGCCCAGCGGGAGGGCAGATACGCAGTATTTT | CASSQEVPSGRADTQYF | TRBD2 | - | TRBJ2-3 | TRBV7-4 | 17
TGCAGTGCTAGCAGGGAGCAGGGCTACACCTTC | CSASREQGYTF | - | - | TRBJ1-2 | TRBV20-1 | 11
TGTGCCAGCAGCTTGAATGACAGAACACAAGAGACCCAGTACTTC | CASSLNDRTQETQYF | - | - | TRBJ2-5 | TRBV5-4 | 15
TGTGCCAGCAGCCAGGGACAGGGGTATGGCTACACCTTC | CASSQGQGYGYTF | TRBD1 | - | TRBJ1-2 | TRBV7-2 | 13
TGTGCCAGCTCACCAGGGGGAGAGCAGTACTTC | CASSPGGEQYF | - | - | TRBJ2-7 | TRBV18 | 11
TGTGCCAGCAGCCCGCGGGACATCCGAAACACCATATATTTT | CASSPRDIRNTIYF | - | - | TRBJ1-3 | TRBV9 | 14
TGTGCCAGCAACGATGGACAGGGAGAGAAACCCCTCCACTTT | CASNDGQGEKPLHF | TRBD1 | once | TRBJ1-6 | TRBV7-8 | 14
TGTGCCTGGAGTGCCGGCAGGCAGGGGAACACTGAAGCTTTCTTT | CAWSAGRQGNTEAFF | - | - | TRBJ1-1 | TRBV30 | 15
TGTGCCAGCAGCTTAGGAGGGGCCCCCCAGGATACGCAGTATTTT | CASSLGGAPQDTQYF | - | - | TRBJ2-3 | TRBV7-8 | 15
TGTGCCGTATCCCATGGGAGGGCCGTACAGAGCTCCTACGAGCAGTACTTC | CAVSHGRAVQSSYEQYF | TRBD2 | - | TRBJ2-7 | TRBV7-9 | 17
TGTGCCAGCAGCTTAGGAGGCGGCGAACGTGAGCAGTTCTTC | CASSLGGGEREQFF | - | few | TRBJ2-1 | TRBV7-9 | 14
TGTGCCAGCAGTTACTCGTTGAGCGGGGGCTCCTACGAGCAGTACTTC | CASSYSLSGGSYEQYF | TRBD2 | - | TRBJ2-7 | TRBV6-5 | 16
TGTGCCAGCAGCTTAGCCTACGGTGCCTACAATGAGCAGTTCTTC | CASSLAYGAYNEQFF | - | - | TRBJ2-1 | TRBV7-2 | 15
TGTGCCAGCAGTTTGGGGGCTTATGGGGGCTACACCTTC | CASSLGAYGGYTF | - | - | TRBJ1-2 | TRBV28 | 13
TGTGCCAGCAGTGGCCCTAGGCGGGACTCTGGAAACACCATATATTTT | CASSGPRRDSGNTIYF | - | few | TRBJ1-3 | TRBV6-1 | 16
TGTGCCAGCAGATACACCGGGACTAATGACACAGATACGCAGTATTTT | CASRYTGTNDTDTQYF | TRBD2 | - | TRBJ2-3 | TRBV2 | 16
TGTGCCAGCAGCGCCCGGGACAGGGAGAACACCGGGGAGCTGTTTTTT | CASSARDRENTGELFF | TRBD1 | once | TRBJ2-2 | TRBV7-9 | 16
TGTGCCAGCAGCTTAGGACTAGCGGGGTACGAGCAGTACTTC | CASSLGLAGYEQYF | TRBD2 | - | TRBJ2-7 | TRBV13 | 14
TGTGCCAGCAGTCCCTCCACAGGCCCCCTTGCCTTC | CASSPSTGPLAF | - | - | TRBJ1-2 | TRBV28 | 12
TGTGCCAGCAGTGAATGGGACAGCGGAAACCGGCCCCTCCACTTT | CASSEWDSGNRPLHF | TRBD1 | few | TRBJ1-6 | TRBV25-1 | 15
TGCGCCAGCAGCTTGGCCCAACTGCGGGAGACCCAGTACTTC | CASSLAQLRETQYF | - | - | TRBJ2-5 | TRBV5-1 | 14
TGTGCCAGCAGCCCCTCGACTAGCGGGGGGGCTGAAACGCAGTATTTT | CASSPSTSGGAETQYF | TRBD2 | - | TRBJ2-3 | TRBV9 | 16
TGTGCCAGCAGCTTAACAGGGCCGCAGTACTTC | CASSLTGPQYF | - | - | TRBJ2-7 | TRBV7-2 | 11
TGTGCCAGCACCTTCCGAGGCACCGGGGAGCTGTTTTTT | CASTFRGTGELFF | - | - | TRBJ2-2 | TRBV7-2 | 13
TGCGCCAGCAGCTCTACAGGGGGCGGGCATGCTACTGAAGCTTTCTTT | CASSSTGGGHATEAFF | TRBD1 | once | TRBJ1-1 | TRBV5-1 | 16
TGCGCCAGCAGCTTGGCCGGTGGACAGGGGATTAATGGCTACACCTTC | CASSLAGGQGINGYTF | TRBD1 | - | TRBJ1-2 | TRBV5-1 | 16
TGTGCCAGCAGCTTCCTCGGACTAGCGGGGGGCGGAACCGGGGAGCTGTTTTTT | CASSFLGLAGGGTGELFF | TRBD2 | few | TRBJ2-2 | TRBV5-8 | 18
TGTGCCAGCAGTTTGGACAGCTACGAGCAGTACTTC | CASSLDSYEQYF | - | few | TRBJ2-7 | TRBV25-1 | 12
TGTGCCAGCAGCCAAGATCTGAGTGGCACGCAGTATTTT | CASSQDLSGTQYF | - | - | TRBJ2-3 | TRBV4-2 | 13
TGTGCCAGCAGTCTTCGGACAGGGAACACTGAAGCTTTCTTT | CASSLRTGNTEAFF | TRBD1 | - | TRBJ1-1 | TRBV6-1 | 14
TGTGCCAGCAGCTTAAGACCAGGGTCCCCAGATACGCAGTATTTT | CASSLRPGSPDTQYF | - | few | TRBJ2-3 | TRBV13 | 15
TGTGCCAGCAGAACCGGGCCAGTCAACAATGAGCAGTTCTTC | CASRTGPVNNEQFF | - | - | TRBJ2-1 | TRBV5-6 | 14
TGTGCCAGCAGCTCTGGACTCATGGGCACTGAAGCTTTCTTT | CASSSGLMGTEAFF | - | - | TRBJ1-1 | TRBV11-3 | 14
TGCGCCAGCAGCCCCGGTCCGAGCGGGGGATCGGAGACCCAGTACTTC | CASSPGPSGGSETQYF | TRBD2 | - | TRBJ2-5 | TRBV5-1 | 16
TGTGCCAGCAGCCCCACGAGAGGGGGCTATGGCTACACCTTC | CASSPTRGGYGYTF | - | few | TRBJ1-2 | TRBV4-2 | 14
TGCAGCGTTGGGGACCCGGACATCCTCTACGAGCAGTACTTC | CSVGDPDILYEQYF | - | - | TRBJ2-7 | TRBV29-1 | 14
TGTGCCAGCAGTTTCGGGACAAACTATGGCTACACCTTC | CASSFGTNYGYTF | - | - | TRBJ1-2 | TRBV6-6 | 13
TGTGCCGGAAGACAGGGGGCGAACACCGGGGAGCTGTTTTTT | CAGRQGANTGELFF | TRBD1 | few | TRBJ2-2 | TRBV19 | 14
TGCGCCAGCAGCCCGGGACTAGTCACCGATGAGCAGTTCTTC | CASSPGLVTDEQFF | TRBD2 | - | TRBJ2-1 | TRBV5-1 | 14
TGTGCCAGCTCACCAGATAACACTGAAGCTTTCTTT | CASSPDNTEAFF | - | once | TRBJ1-1 | TRBV18 | 12
TGTGCCAGCAGCGTAGGGGCTAGCGGGGGGGTAGAGACCCAGTACTTC | CASSVGASGGVETQYF | TRBD2 | few | TRBJ2-5 | TRBV9 | 16
TGCGCCAGCAGCTTGGATCCCTCTGGAAACACCATATATTTT | CASSLDPSGNTIYF | - | - | TRBJ1-3 | TRBV5-1 | 14
TGTGCCAGCATCCGAACAGGGAAGAACACTGAAGCTTTCTTT | CASIRTGKNTEAFF | - | once | TRBJ1-1 | TRBV19 | 14
TGCGCCAGCAGTGAGTCGAAGACTAGCGAATCAGAGACCCAGTACTTC | CASSESKTSESETQYF | TRBD2 | few | TRBJ2-5 | TRBV10-1 | 16
TGTGCCAGTGAGGGATTGACTGAAGCTTTCTTT | CASEGLTEAFF | - | - | TRBJ1-1 | TRBV28 | 11
TGTGCCAGCAGTTTAGAAGGGATGAACCGGGAGCTGTTTTTT | CASSLEGMNRELFF | - | - | TRBJ2-2 | TRBV6-6 | 14
TGCGCCAGCTCTGAGGCGGGGGTCGGCACTGAAGCTTTCTTT | CASSEAGVGTEAFF | - | - | TRBJ1-1 | TRBV5-1 | 14
TGTGCCAGCGAGGATAGTATAATTCGACCCCTCCACTTT | CASEDSIIRPLHF | - | - | TRBJ1-6 | TRBV6-1 | 13
TGTGCCTGGAGTGTACCCCACCAGGGGGCTATGCAAGCTTTCTTT | CAWSVPHQGAMQAFF | TRBD1 | - | TRBJ1-1 | TRBV30 | 15
TGTGCCAGCATCTCTTCGAGCTCCTACAATGAGCAGTTCTTC | CASISSSSYNEQFF | - | - | TRBJ2-1 | TRBV6-5 | 14
TGCGCCAGCAGCTTGCCCCCAGGCGGGGGTGAGGGGGCCAACGTCCTGACTTTC | CASSLPPGGGEGANVLTF | TRBD2 | - | TRBJ2-6 | TRBV5-1 | 18
TGTGCCAGCAGTACAGGGGGCAGTCAGCCCCAGCATTTT | CASSTGGSQPQHF | TRBD1 | few | TRBJ1-5 | TRBV6-6 | 13
TGTGCCAGCAGTGCGACAGGGGATTTCACTGAAGCTTTCTTT | CASSATGDFTEAFF | TRBD1 | - | TRBJ1-1 | TRBV6-1 | 14
TGCGCCAGCAGCTTGGGCTTACAGGGTTACAATGAGCAGTTCTTC | CASSLGLQGYNEQFF | - | - | TRBJ2-1 | TRBV5-1 | 15
TGTGCCAGCAGCGGTCGGACGGATGGGGATACGCAGTATTTT | CASSGRTDGDTQYF | - | - | TRBJ2-3 | TRBV5-4 | 14